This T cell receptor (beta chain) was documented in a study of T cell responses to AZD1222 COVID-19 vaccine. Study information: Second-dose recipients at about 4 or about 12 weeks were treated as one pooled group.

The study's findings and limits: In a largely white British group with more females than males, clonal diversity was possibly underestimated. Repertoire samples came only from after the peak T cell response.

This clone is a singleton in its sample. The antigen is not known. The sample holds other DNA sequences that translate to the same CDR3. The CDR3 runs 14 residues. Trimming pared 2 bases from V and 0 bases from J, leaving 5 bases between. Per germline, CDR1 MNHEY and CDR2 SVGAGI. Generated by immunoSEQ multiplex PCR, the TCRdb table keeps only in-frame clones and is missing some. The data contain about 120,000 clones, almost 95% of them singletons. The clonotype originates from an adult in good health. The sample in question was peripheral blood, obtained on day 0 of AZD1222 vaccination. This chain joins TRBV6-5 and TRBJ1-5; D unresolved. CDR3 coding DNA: TGTGCCAGCAGTTACGGCGGTAGCAATCAGCCCCAGCATTTT. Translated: CASSYGGSNQPQHF.